The clone carrying this T cell receptor beta chain has a count of ten or more. The antigen is undetermined. The record originates from a study of T cells after yellow fever vaccination. For the study at large: SMART-Seq v4 Ultra Low Input prepared the low-cell-number fractions.

Production of TCR cDNA was by 5'RACE template switching, which also added a universal primer site and UMIs. Using its own MiXCR run on the 5' RACE reads, TCRdb lists one record per CDR3 protein. The sample carries about 160,000 distinct CDR3 sequences, almost 7% recorded once. Whole-study findings and limits: Abundant bulk-derived clonotypes could contaminate FACS-sorted repertoires. Overlap between CD4 and CD8 compartments was detected for a small share of clonotypes.

The V gene lost 1 base and the J gene lost 3 bases, with 13 bases spanning the gap. CDR1 is LGHNA, CDR2 YSLEER, per germline. This CDR3 comprises 16 residues. The TCR sequence derives from a man between 18 and 29 years old who received the YFV17D yellow fever vaccine. The J gene is TRBJ1-5, the V gene TRBV4-3; D possibly corresponds to TRBD1 (5 bases). Sequencing used CD4+ T cells sorted from PBMCs, obtained about 5 days after the first yellow fever vaccination. The CDR3 coding sequence is TGCGCCAGCAGCCAAGGTAGTGCCAGGGACAATCAGCCCCAGCATTTT. Protein sequence: CASSQGSARDNQPQHF.